This record concerns one T cell receptor (beta chain) sequence. Its antigen is undetermined. This specimen belongs to a study of OX40 agonist ivuxolimab in advanced cancers. Study overall: Participants, 82.7% male, averaged around 64 years of age, ranging from roughly 20 to 80. The eligibility criteria allowed prior anti-PD-1, anti-PD-L1 or anti-CTLA-4 therapy, and approximately 40% had some.

Collection of blood occurred at baseline, at cycle 4 day 1, and at cycle 7 day 1. Study observations and caveats: Researchers did not determine the expanded peripheral T cells' antigen specificity.

Using immunoSEQ multiplex PCR, the repertoire was profiled, and TCRdb retains in-frame clones only, with some absent. The repertoire holds about 75,000 clones, with approximately 90% as singletons. The sequenced sample was CD4+ or CD8+ T cells sorted from blood, obtained in a trial of the OX40 agonist ivuxolimab. The receptor was isolated from an adult with an advanced solid tumor such as melanoma, head and neck, liver or kidney cancer.

CDR3 loop: CASSLSQVDEKLFF. CDR3 nucleotides: TGTGCCAGCAGCTTATCACAGGTCGATGAAAAACTGTTTTTT. The rearrangement uses TRBV11-2 and TRBJ1-4, with TRBD1 as a possible D gene (5 bases). The germline CDR1 and CDR2 sequences are SGHAT and FQNNGV. V was clipped by 2 bases and J by 6 bases, with 10 bases between them. CDR3 size: 14 residues.